Given below is one T cell receptor beta chain in context. Antigen specificity is unknown. Germline values: CDR1 SQVTM, CDR2 ANQGSEA. V dropped 4 bases and J dropped 0 bases, with 10 bases sitting between them. The CDR3 loop spans 13 amino acids. The data were taken from a study of T cell responses to AZD1222 COVID-19 vaccine. Study-level points and caveats: Without day 14 samples, only post-peak T cell repertoires were studied. Within unmutated variant regions lay the reported targets of nearly half of spike-specific TCRs.

The repertoire was sequenced with immunoSEQ multiplex PCR; TCRdb's copy has only in-frame clones and lacks some. Here the sample spans approximately 160,000 clones, about 91% being singletons. Here the sequenced sample was peripheral blood, taken 28 days after the second AZD1222 dose. This chain joins TRBV29-1 and TRBJ2-7, with D possibly TRBD2 on 6 matching bases. The receptor comes from an adult who received the AZD1222 COVID-19 vaccine. The CDR3: CSVGRGFSYEQYF. In DNA, the CDR3 is TGCAGCGTTGGGAGGGGATTCTCCTACGAGCAGTACTTC.